This record covers a single TCR beta chain. The antigen is unknown. This specimen belongs to a study of shared clonotypes between healthy human individuals. The study's findings and limits: Generally, naive subsets (rather than memory subsets) showed larger estimated richness.

Subsets obtained from CD4+ cells comprised CD45RA+ naive and CD45RA-negative memory cells. CDR3 length equals 16 residues. CDR1 is SGHAT, CDR2 FQNNGV, per germline. V was trimmed by 5 bases and J by 1 base, leaving 18 bases between them. On sorted subsets, replicate PCRs used about 200 ng DNA, or about 30,000 T cell genomes. Produced via immunoSEQ multiplex PCR; TCRdb's table is partial and in-frame only. The table records over 950,000 clones, about 72% of them present only once. Sequencing was done on a sample of memory CD4+ T cells from PBMCs. Described subset: CD45RA-negative fraction. The V gene is TRBV11-2, the J gene TRBJ2-7; TRBD1 is a possible D gene (7 bases). The clonotype originates from a man aged 18 to 30 in good health. Some clones in this sample may be carry-over from other donors' samples. CDR3 coding DNA: TGTGCCAGCAGCGCAGCCCATCAGGGGGGTTCCTACGAGCAGTACTTC. Protein sequence: CASSAAHQGGSYEQYF.